The clone carrying this T cell receptor (beta chain) was counted between two and nine times. These data originate in a study of CD8+ T cells in alopecia areata. Across the study: Treatment comprised oral tofacitinib, 5 to 10 mg twice daily, in treated patients.

Treatment noted: oral pan-JAK inhibitor, 5-10 mg twice daily. Sampling of alopecia areata patients yielded lesional scalp punch biopsies as well as peripheral blood. RNA was isolated and reverse transcribed to cDNA, the sequencing template. Sequencing was performed with immunoSEQ multiplex PCR; in TCRdb, only in-frame clones are kept and a portion is missing. Of approximately 200,000 clones listed, approximately 60% are singletons. V trimming: 4 bases; J trimming: 8 bases; junction bases outside the gene matches: 6. Germline V gene lookup returns CDR1 SGHNT and CDR2 YYREEE (reference sequence). The CDR3 contains 13 residues.

The source was CD4+ T cells sorted from blood, collected at week 4, from a patient treated with tofacitinib. The V call is TRBV5-4, the J call TRBJ1-3, with TRBD1 matching over 7 bases. This receptor was taken from a human donor with alopecia areata. The CDR3 nucleotides read TGTGCCAGCAGCCCGGACAGGTCGGACACCATATATTTT. As protein: CASSPDRSDTIYF.